This paragraph covers one T cell receptor (beta chain) sequence. Profiling relied on immunoSEQ multiplex PCR, and the TCRdb table lists in-frame clones only, not all of them. The sample lists almost 65,000 clones, 80% to 90% occurring once. These data originate in a study of blood T cell repertoires in COVID-19. Turning to the study itself: Researchers got acute and convalescent COVID-19 samples from the United States, Italy and Spain. T cells, B-cell-depleted T cells, or PBMCs supplied cDNA or gDNA.

The length of the CDR3 is 13 residues. Germline V gives CDR1 SGHNT, CDR2 YENEEA. V was cut by 1 base and J by 4 bases, with 5 bases left in between. The sequence was obtained from a woman aged 55-70 years with COVID-19, enrolled during active disease. V is TRBV11-3 and J is TRBJ2-1; D ambiguous. Sequencing used peripheral blood. The CDR3 bases are TGTGCCAGCAGCTTAGCTTCTTACAATGAGCAGTTCTTC. Its translation: CASSLASYNEQFF.